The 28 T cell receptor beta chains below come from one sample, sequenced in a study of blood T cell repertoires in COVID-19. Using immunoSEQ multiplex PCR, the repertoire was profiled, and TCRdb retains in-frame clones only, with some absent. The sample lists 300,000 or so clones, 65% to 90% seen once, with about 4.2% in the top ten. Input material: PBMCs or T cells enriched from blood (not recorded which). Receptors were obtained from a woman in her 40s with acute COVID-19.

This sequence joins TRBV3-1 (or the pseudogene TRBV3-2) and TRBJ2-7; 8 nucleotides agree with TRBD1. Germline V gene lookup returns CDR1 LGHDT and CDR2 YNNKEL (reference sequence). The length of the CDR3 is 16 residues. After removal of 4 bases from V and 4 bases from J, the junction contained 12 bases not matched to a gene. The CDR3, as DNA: TGTGCCAGCAGCCGTTGGACAGGGCCCAAACTTTACGAGCAGTACTTC. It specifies CASSRWTGPKLYEQYF.

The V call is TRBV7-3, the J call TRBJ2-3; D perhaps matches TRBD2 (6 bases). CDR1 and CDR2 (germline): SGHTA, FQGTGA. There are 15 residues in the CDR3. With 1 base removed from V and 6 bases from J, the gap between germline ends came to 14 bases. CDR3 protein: CASSLIRQGLDTQYF. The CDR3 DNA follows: TGTGCCAGCAGCTTAATACGGCAGGGACTCGATACGCAGTATTTT.

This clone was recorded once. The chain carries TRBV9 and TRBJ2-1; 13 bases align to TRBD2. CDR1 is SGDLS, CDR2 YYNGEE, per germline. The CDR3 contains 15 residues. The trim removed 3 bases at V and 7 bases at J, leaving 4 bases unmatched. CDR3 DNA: TGTGCCAGCAGCGGCGGACTAGCGGGAGCTAATGAGCAGTTCTTC. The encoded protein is CASSGGLAGANEQFF.

The CDR3 region has the DNA TGTGCCAGCAGCTTGCTCAGGGGCTATTCACCCCTCCACTTT. The encoded protein is CASSLLRGYSPLHF. The chain uses TRBV5-6 and TRBJ1-6; the D gene is possibly TRBD1 (6 bases). V dropped 1 base and J dropped 8 bases, with 10 bases sitting between them. Germline V CDR1 and CDR2: SGHDT, YYEEEE. The CDR3 is 14 amino acids.

CDR3 region: CASKQTGQGKTQYF. The CDR3 nucleotides read TGCGCCAGCAAACAGACGGGACAGGGAAAGACCCAGTACTTC. The rearrangement uses TRBV5-1 and TRBJ2-5; 9 positions match TRBD1. Per germline, CDR1 SGHRS and CDR2 YFSETQ. The length of the CDR3 is 14 residues. V dropped 6 bases and J dropped 6; count of bases not matched to a gene: 9.

The CDR3 coding sequence is TGTGCCAGCAGTTTAGGACAGACAATAGCCAAAAACATTCAGTACTTC. Its translation is CASSLGQTIAKNIQYF. The genes are TRBV2 and TRBJ2-4; D might be TRBD1 (6 bases). This CDR3 region has 16 residues. V gave up 5 bases and J gave up 0 bases, with 14 bases separating them. Germline V gives CDR1 SNHLY, CDR2 FYNNEI.

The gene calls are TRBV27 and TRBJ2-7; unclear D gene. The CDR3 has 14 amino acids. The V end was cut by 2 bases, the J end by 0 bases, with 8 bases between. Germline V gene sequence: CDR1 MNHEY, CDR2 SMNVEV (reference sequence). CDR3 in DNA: TGTGCCAGCAGTTTAAGGAGATCCTCCTACGAGCAGTACTTC. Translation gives CASSLRRSSYEQYF.

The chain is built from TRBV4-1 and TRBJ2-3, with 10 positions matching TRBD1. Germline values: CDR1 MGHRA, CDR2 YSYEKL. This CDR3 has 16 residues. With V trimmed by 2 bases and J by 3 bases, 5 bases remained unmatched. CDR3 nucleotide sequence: TGCGCCAGCAGCCAAATAAGACAGGGGGCAACAGATACGCAGTATTTT. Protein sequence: CASSQIRQGATDTQYF.

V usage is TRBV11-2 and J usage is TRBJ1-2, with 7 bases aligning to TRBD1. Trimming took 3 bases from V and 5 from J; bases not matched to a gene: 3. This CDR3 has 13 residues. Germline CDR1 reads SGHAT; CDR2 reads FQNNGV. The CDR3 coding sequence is TGTGCCAGCAGCTTCGGACAGGTTTATGGCTACACCTTC. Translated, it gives CASSFGQVYGYTF.

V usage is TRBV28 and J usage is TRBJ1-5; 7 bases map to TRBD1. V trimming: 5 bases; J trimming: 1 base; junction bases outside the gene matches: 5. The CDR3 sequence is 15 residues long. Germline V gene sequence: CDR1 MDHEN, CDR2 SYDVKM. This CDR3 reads CASSPGQASNQPQHF. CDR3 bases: TGTGCCAGCAGTCCCGGACAGGCGAGCAATCAGCCCCAGCATTTT.

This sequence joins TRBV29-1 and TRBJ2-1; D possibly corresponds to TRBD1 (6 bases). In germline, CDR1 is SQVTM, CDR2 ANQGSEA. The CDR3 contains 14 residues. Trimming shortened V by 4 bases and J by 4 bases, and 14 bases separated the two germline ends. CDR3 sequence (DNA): TGCAGCGTTGCGCCGGGGACAAAGTACAATGAGCAGTTCTTC. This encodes CSVAPGTKYNEQFF.

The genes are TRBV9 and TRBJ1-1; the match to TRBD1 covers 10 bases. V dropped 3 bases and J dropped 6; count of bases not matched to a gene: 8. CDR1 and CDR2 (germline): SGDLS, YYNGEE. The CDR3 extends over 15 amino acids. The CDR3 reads CASSATLGTGAEAFF. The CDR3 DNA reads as TGTGCCAGCAGCGCCACCCTTGGGACAGGGGCTGAAGCTTTCTTT.

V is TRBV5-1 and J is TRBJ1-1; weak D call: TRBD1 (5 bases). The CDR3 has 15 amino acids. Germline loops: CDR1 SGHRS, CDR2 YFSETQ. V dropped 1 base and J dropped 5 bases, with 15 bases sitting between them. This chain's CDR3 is CASSLSGLDHTEAFF. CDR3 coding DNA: TGCGCCAGCAGCTTGTCAGGGCTGGATCATACTGAAGCTTTCTTT. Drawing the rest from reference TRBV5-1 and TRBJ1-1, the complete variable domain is KAGVTQTPRYLIKTRGQQVTLSCSPISGHRSVSWYQQTPGQGLQFLFEYFSETQRNKGNFPGRFSGRQFSNSRSEMNVSTLELGDSALYLCASSLSGLDHTEAFFGQGTRLTVV.

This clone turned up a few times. The CDR3 is CASSPGPLYEPQHF. DNA of the CDR3: TGTGCCAGCTCACCGGGCCCGCTTTACGAACCCCAGCATTTT. The V gene is TRBV18, the J gene TRBJ1-5; D is uncertain. The CDR3 runs 14 residues. Germline V lookup: CDR1 KGHSH, CDR2 LQKENI. V lost 3 bases, J lost 10 bases, and 16 bases lay in between.

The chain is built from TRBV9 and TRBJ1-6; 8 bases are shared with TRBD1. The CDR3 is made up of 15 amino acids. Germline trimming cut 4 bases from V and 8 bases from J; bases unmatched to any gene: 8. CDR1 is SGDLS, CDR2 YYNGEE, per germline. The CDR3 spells CASSFSDRADSPLHF. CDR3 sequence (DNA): TGTGCCAGCAGCTTTTCGGACAGGGCGGATTCACCCCTCCACTTT.

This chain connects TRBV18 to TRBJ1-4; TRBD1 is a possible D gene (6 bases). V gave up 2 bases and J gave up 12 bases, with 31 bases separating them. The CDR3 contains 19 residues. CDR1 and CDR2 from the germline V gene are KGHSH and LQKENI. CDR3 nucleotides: TGTGCCAGCTCACCATCTACCCCCCTGGATGGACAGAGGGGGGGGGAACTGTTTTTT. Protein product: CASSPSTPLDGQRGGELFF.

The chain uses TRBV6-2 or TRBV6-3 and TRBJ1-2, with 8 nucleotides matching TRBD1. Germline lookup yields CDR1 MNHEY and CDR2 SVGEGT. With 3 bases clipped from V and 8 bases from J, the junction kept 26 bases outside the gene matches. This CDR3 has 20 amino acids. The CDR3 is CASSYRPNQGARDGRRGYTF. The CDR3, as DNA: TGTGCCAGCAGTTATCGCCCGAACCAGGGGGCTAGGGACGGTCGTCGCGGCTACACCTTC.

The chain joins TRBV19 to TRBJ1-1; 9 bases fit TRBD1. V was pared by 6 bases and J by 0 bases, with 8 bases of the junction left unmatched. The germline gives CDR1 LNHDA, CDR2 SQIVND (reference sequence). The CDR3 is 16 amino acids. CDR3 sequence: CASRDGQGNVNTEAFF. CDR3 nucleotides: TGTGCCAGTAGGGACGGACAGGGGAACGTGAACACTGAAGCTTTCTTT.

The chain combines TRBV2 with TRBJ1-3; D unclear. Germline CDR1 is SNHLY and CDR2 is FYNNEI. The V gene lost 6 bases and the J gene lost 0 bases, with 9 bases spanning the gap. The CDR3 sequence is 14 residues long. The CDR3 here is CASSQNPSGNTIYF. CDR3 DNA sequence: TGTGCCAGCAGCCAGAACCCCTCTGGAAACACCATATATTTT. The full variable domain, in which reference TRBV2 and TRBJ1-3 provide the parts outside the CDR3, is EPEVTQTPSHQVTQMGQEVILRCVPISNHLYFYWYRQILGQKVEFLVSFYNNEISEKSEIFDDQFSVERPDGSNFTLKIRSTKLEDSAMYFCASSQNPSGNTIYFGEGSWLTVV.

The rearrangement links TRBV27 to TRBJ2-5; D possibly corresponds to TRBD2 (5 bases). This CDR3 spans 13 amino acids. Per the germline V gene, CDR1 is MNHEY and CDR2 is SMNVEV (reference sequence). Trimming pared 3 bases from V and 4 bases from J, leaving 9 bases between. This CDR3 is CASSFLGRETQYF. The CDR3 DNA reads TGTGCCAGCAGTTTCTTGGGGAGAGAGACCCAGTACTTC.

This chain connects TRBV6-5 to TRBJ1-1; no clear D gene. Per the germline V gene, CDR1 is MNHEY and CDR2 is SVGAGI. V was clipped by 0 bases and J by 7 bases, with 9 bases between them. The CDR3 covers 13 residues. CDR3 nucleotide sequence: TGTGCCAGCAGTTACTCGCCCACCTATGAAGCTTTCTTT. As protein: CASSYSPTYEAFF.

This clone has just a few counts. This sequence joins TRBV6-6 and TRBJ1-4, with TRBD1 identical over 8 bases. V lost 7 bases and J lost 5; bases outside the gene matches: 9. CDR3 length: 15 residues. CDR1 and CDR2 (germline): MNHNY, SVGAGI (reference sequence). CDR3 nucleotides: TGTGCCAGCAATATCGGACAGGGTCGCAATGAAAAACTGTTTTTT. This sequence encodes CASNIGQGRNEKLFF.

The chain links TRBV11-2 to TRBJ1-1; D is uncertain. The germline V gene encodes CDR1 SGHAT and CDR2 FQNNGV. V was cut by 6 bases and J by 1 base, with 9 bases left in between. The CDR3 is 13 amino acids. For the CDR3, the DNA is TGTGCCAGCAGGGTGCTTAGGAACACTGAAGCTTTCTTT. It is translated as CASRVLRNTEAFF.

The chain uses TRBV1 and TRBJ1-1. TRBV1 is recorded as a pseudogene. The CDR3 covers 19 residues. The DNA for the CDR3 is TGCACCAGCAGCCAAGCGGGAGCCATTTCTCAGGGCTCGAACACTGAAGCTTTCTTT. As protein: CTSSQAGAISQGSNTEAFF.

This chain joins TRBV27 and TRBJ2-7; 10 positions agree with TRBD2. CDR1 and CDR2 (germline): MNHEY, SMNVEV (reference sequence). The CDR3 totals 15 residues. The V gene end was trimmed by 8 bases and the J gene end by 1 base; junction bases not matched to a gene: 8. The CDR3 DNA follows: TGTGCCAGCGGTGATTTAGCGGGGGGTTCCTACGAGCAGTACTTC. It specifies CASGDLAGGSYEQYF.

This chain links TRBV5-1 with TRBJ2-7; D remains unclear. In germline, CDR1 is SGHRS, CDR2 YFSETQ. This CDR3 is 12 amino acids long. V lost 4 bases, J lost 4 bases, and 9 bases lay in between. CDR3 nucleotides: TGCGCCAGCAGCCCGGGTTCTTACGAGCAGTACTTC. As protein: CASSPGSYEQYF.

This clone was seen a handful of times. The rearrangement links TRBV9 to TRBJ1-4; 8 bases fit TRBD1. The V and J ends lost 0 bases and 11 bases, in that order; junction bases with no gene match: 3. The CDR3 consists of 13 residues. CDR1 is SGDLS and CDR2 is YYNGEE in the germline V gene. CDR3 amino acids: CASSVGPGGKLFF. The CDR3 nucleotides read TGTGCCAGCAGCGTAGGCCCAGGGGGCAAACTGTTTTTT.

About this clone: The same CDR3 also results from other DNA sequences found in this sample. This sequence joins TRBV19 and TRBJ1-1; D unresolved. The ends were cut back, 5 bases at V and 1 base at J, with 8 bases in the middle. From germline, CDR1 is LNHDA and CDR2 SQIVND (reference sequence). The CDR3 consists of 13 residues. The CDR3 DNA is TGTGCCAGTAGTTTCACGGGGAACACTGAAGCTTTCTTT. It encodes CASSFTGNTEAFF.